These T cell receptor beta chains were read from a single sample in a study of blood T cell repertoires in COVID-19. Data came from immunoSEQ multiplex PCR; TCRdb stores just in-frame clones and leaves some out. The sample consists of 300,000 or so clones, 87% of them appearing once. Sequenced material: PBMCs or T cells enriched from blood (not recorded which). All receptors come from a woman aged 30 to 39 who had recovered from COVID-19. The CDR3 runs from the conserved cysteine through the conserved F or W. The D gene is left open where the match is weak. Part of the rows lack a size; the others show once, few, many or a class for expanded clones.

>TRBD1|.|TRBJ2-7|TRBV19
TGTGCCAGTAGTATAAAGGGACAGGGTGTCAACGAGCAGTACTTC
CASSIKGQGVNEQYF
>TRBD2|.|TRBJ2-5|TRBV7-9
TGTGCCAGCAGCTTCGGACTAGCGGGGGGACGGGAGACCCAGTACTTC
CASSFGLAGGRETQYF
>TRBD1|.|TRBJ1-2|TRBV4-2
TGTGCCAGCAGCCAGGCGGACAGGGGAAGCTATGGCTACACCTTC
CASSQADRGSYGYTF
>.|.|TRBJ1-5|TRBV6-2/TRBV6-3
TGTGCCAGCAGTAACGGTCTGCCCCAGCATTTT
CASSNGLPQHF
>.|.|TRBJ1-2|TRBV5-6
TGTGCCAGCAGCCCCCAGGGCGCAGTAGGTGGCTACACCTTC
CASSPQGAVGGYTF
>.|few|TRBJ2-6|TRBV6-1
TGTGCCAGCAGTGACGGGTTCTCTGGGGCCAACGTCCTGACTTTC
CASSDGFSGANVLTF
>.|.|TRBJ2-4|TRBV2
TGTGCCAGGGAGGACAGAGATAAAAACATTCAGTACTTC
CAREDRDKNIQYF
>.|.|TRBJ1-5|TRBV18
TGTGCCAGCTCACCACCGTTGGCCGATCAGCCCCAGCATTTT
CASSPPLADQPQHF
>.|.|TRBJ2-7|TRBV20-1
TGCAGTGCCCTTCTCTACGAGCAGTACTTC
CSALLYEQYF
>TRBD1|few|TRBJ1-1|TRBV30
TGTGCCTGGAGTGTTACAGGGGACACTGAAGCTTTCTTT
CAWSVTGDTEAFF
>.|.|TRBJ2-1|TRBV12-3/TRBV12-4
TGTGCCAGCACGGCAGGGTGGAATGAGCAGTTCTTC
CASTAGWNEQFF